Below, 25 T cell receptor beta chains from the same sample are listed, as sequenced in a study of T cell repertoires in aging, cancer and after chemotherapy. The template was genomic DNA from peripheral blood, not RNA. A mixed TRB-A/B primer pool amplified rearranged TRB by multiplex touch-down PCR. TCRdb analysed the multiplex PCR reads with MiXCR anew, one entry per CDR3 protein. The table includes about 8,600 distinct CDR3 sequences, around 25% detected once. Material: blood. The receptor source for this set is a human donor with a blood cancer.

The chain joins TRBV6-5 to TRBJ1-2; 9 nucleotides align to TRBD1. Germline CDR1 is MNHEY and CDR2 is SVGAGI. With 5 bases clipped from V and 7 bases from J, the junction kept 5 bases outside the gene matches. This CDR3 spans 13 amino acids. CDR3 loop: CASSDTGGRGYTF. CDR3 sequence (DNA): TGTGCCAGCAGTGACACAGGGGGCCGTGGCTACACCTTC.

This clonotype is medium-sized. CDR3 in DNA: TGTGCCAGCAGCTTATGCGACAGCAACACTGAAGCTTTCTTT. As protein: CASSLCDSNTEAFF. The rearrangement links TRBV7-4 to TRBJ1-1; D perhaps matches TRBD1 (5 bases). The CDR3 consists of 14 residues. From germline, CDR1 is SGHVT and CDR2 SQSDAQ. V gave up 2 bases and J gave up 2 bases, with 9 bases separating them.

Sample share makes this clonotype medium-sized (0.01 to 0.1%). The gene calls are TRBV5-6 and TRBJ2-5, with 7 bases fitting TRBD2. CDR3 length: 14 amino acids. From germline, CDR1 is SGHDT and CDR2 YYEEEE. V trimming: 0 bases; J trimming: 4 bases; junction bases outside the gene matches: 3. CDR3 bases: TGTGCCAGCAGCTTGGTAGGGGAGGGAGAGACCCAGTACTTC. Translated: CASSLVGEGETQYF.

This clonotype was counted only a few times. The V call is TRBV4-2, the J call TRBJ2-1; 15 bases align to TRBD2. This CDR3 region has 20 residues. CDR1 and CDR2 from the germline V gene are LGHNA and YNFKEQ. Unmatched junction bases numbered 10, after V lost 0 bases and J lost 4 bases. The CDR3 is CASSQDSPGLAGGEYNEQFF. CDR3 bases: TGTGCCAGCAGCCAAGATTCGCCGGGACTAGCGGGAGGCGAATACAATGAGCAGTTCTTC.

The rearrangement uses TRBV7-2 and TRBJ2-2; the D is unclear. The germline V and J ends were trimmed by 8 bases and 3 bases, with 16 bases remaining between them. The CDR3 extends over 15 amino acids. CDR1 SGHTA and CDR2 FQGNSA come from the germline V gene. As DNA, the CDR3 is TGTGCCAGCCAGTCGGAGACATCTTACACCGGGGAGCTGTTTTTT. Translating it yields CASQSETSYTGELFF.

In this sample, this clonotype turned up a few times. V and J are TRBV5-4 and TRBJ2-3; TRBD2 might be the D (7 bases). The V end was cut by 4 bases, the J end by 7 bases, with 22 bases between. From germline, CDR1 is SGHNT and CDR2 YYREEE (reference sequence). The CDR3 spans 16 residues. The DNA for the CDR3 is TGTGCCAGCAGCACCCCGGGGGGCGCCGCGGGAAATACGCAGTATTTT. This sequence encodes CASSTPGGAAGNTQYF.

This clonotype was counted ten times or more. The rearrangement joins TRBV5-1 to TRBJ2-1; tentative D call: TRBD1 (5 bases). V lost 0 bases and J lost 0, with 7 bases in between. The V gene's germline CDR1 is SGHRS and CDR2 YFSETQ. This CDR3 is built from 15 residues. CDR3 sequence reads: CASSLGGLSYNEQFF. CDR3 nucleotides: TGCGCCAGCAGCTTGGGGGGCCTCTCCTACAATGAGCAGTTCTTC.

The chain uses TRBV6-2 or TRBV6-3 and TRBJ1-1; the D is unclear. Germline assignment: CDR1 MNHEY and CDR2 SVGEGT. V was clipped by 0 bases and J by 1 base, with 18 bases between them. CDR3 length equals 18 residues. This CDR3 reads CASSYSIFASRPNTEAFF. For the CDR3, the DNA is TGTGCCAGCAGTTACTCGATTTTCGCCAGTCGGCCGAACACTGAAGCTTTCTTT.

Notes on this clonotype: A read error may be the cause here, since a much bigger clone is one base away. The chain is built from TRBV5-5 and TRBJ1-2; D is possibly TRBD1 (5 bases). Trimming pared 6 bases from V and 5 bases from J, leaving 17 bases between. This CDR3 is built from 14 residues. From germline, CDR1 is SGHKS and CDR2 YYEKEE (reference sequence). The CDR3 here is CASNGRDGLYGYTF. For the CDR3, the DNA is TGTGCCAGCAACGGCCGGGACGGACTATATGGCTACACCTTC.

By its share, this clonotype is medium-sized (0.01 to 0.1%). The CDR3, as DNA: TGTGCCAGCAGCGTAACAGGGGCTGGGGCCAACGTCCTGACTTTC. Encoded protein: CASSVTGAGANVLTF. This chain joins TRBV5-5 and TRBJ2-6; the match to TRBD1 covers 7 bases. The length of the CDR3 is 15 residues. The V gene end was trimmed by 4 bases and the J gene end by 2 bases; junction bases not matched to a gene: 3. Germline CDR1 reads SGHKS; CDR2 reads YYEKEE (reference sequence).

This clonotype was counted only a few times. The rearrangement joins TRBV28 to TRBJ1-5, with D perhaps TRBD1 (5 bases). Germline CDR1 MDHEN, CDR2 SYDVKM. The CDR3 has 15 amino acids. Trimming took off 6 bases at V and 0 bases at J, with 12 bases between the two ends. The CDR3 sequence: CASSPPQVSNQPQHF. The CDR3 DNA is TGTGCCAGCAGCCCACCACAGGTTAGCAATCAGCCCCAGCATTTT.

By share, this clonotype ranks as medium-sized. The chain couples TRBV19 to TRBJ2-7, with D perhaps TRBD1 (6 bases). Per germline, CDR1 LNHDA and CDR2 SQIVND (reference sequence). The CDR3 consists of 16 residues. With 4 bases removed from V and 5 bases from J, the gap between germline ends came to 21 bases. CDR3 DNA: TGTGCCAGTAGTACTAACCAGGGGCCGAAGAGGAACGAGCAGTACTTC. Translating gives CASSTNQGPKRNEQYF. Complete variable domain (other parts from reference TRBV19 and TRBJ2-7): DGGITQSPKYLFRKEGQNVTLSCEQNLNHDAMYWYRQDPGQGLRLIYYSQIVNDFQKGDIAEGYSVSREKKESFPLTVTSAQKNPTAFYLCASSTNQGPKRNEQYFGPGTRLTVT.

This clonotype was seen ten or more times. V is TRBV15 and J is TRBJ1-1, with D perhaps matching TRBD1 (6 bases). The germline CDR1 and CDR2 sequences are LNHNV and YYDKDF (reference sequence). CDR3 length: 15 residues. Trimming pared 0 bases from V and 5 bases from J, leaving 13 bases between. The CDR3, as DNA: TGTGCCACCAGCAGAGACGGAGGCCAGGGGACTGAAGCTTTCTTT. Residues: CATSRDGGQGTEAFF.

Sample share makes this clonotype medium-sized. The chain is built from TRBV12-3 or TRBV12-4 and TRBJ2-1, with 7 bases matching TRBD1. The CDR3 is 13 amino acids. V dropped 7 bases and J dropped 8; count of bases not matched to a gene: 8. The chain's CDR3 is CASNKGARYEQFF. The CDR3 bases are TGTGCCAGCAATAAGGGGGCGCGTTATGAGCAGTTCTTC.

About this clonotype: At one of its ends the junction is not consistent with the germline gene, which may arise from a read error. V is TRBV5-4 and J is TRBJ2-3, with unresolved D. Germline lookup yields CDR1 SGHNT and CDR2 YYREEE (reference sequence). The CDR3 spans 16 residues. As DNA, the CDR3 is TGTGCCAGAAGCTTAGGGTTGGGGAAGCCGGCAGATACGCAGTATTTT. It translates to CARSLGLGKPADTQYF.

By share, this clonotype ranks as medium-sized (0.01 to 0.1%). The chain couples TRBV19 to TRBJ1-6, with TRBD1 matching over 9 bases. The CDR3 is 15 residues long. Germline V gene lookup returns CDR1 LNHDA and CDR2 SQIVND (reference sequence). Trimming took 3 bases from V and 7 from J; bases not matched to a gene: 4. This CDR3 reads CASSMGQGRNSPLHF. The CDR3 DNA follows: TGTGCCAGTAGTATGGGACAGGGAAGGAATTCACCCCTCCACTTT.

This clonotype qualifies as medium-sized. The V and J genes are TRBV5-4 and TRBJ2-1; perhaps TRBD2 as D (6 bases). V was trimmed by 2 bases and J by 8 bases, leaving 17 bases between them. This CDR3 has 15 amino acids. Germline V gene lookup returns CDR1 SGHNT and CDR2 YYREEE (reference sequence). Here the CDR3 reads CASSFKGGGVDEQFF. Here the CDR3 DNA reads TGTGCCAGCAGCTTCAAAGGCGGAGGGGTGGATGAGCAGTTCTTC.

Comments on this clonotype: One end of the junction varies from germline; a read error may be responsible. The chain is built from TRBV4-2 and TRBJ2-6, with D perhaps TRBD1 (6 bases). CDR3 length: 16 amino acids. Germline values: CDR1 LGHNA, CDR2 YNFKEQ. The chain's CDR3 is CASSQSTGSGANVLTF. CDR3 coding DNA: TGCGCCAGCAGCCAGTCCACAGGGTCTGGGGCCAACGTCCTGACTTTC.

This clonotype was detected a few times. This chain connects TRBV15 to TRBJ1-4; tentative D call: TRBD1 (5 bases). Germline V gives CDR1 LNHNV, CDR2 YYDKDF (reference sequence). V gave up 8 bases and J gave up 0 bases, with 22 bases separating them. The CDR3 sequence is 18 residues long. In DNA form, the CDR3 reads TGTGCCACCTTTAACTCCTATGCCGTAGGGGCAACTAATGAAAAACTGTTTTTT. Protein product: CATFNSYAVGATNEKLFF.

The chain uses TRBV6-5 and TRBJ1-2; perhaps TRBD1 as D (5 bases). The V end was cut by 0 bases, the J end by 6 bases, with 11 bases between. Germline V gene data show CDR1 as MNHEY and CDR2 as SVGAGI. The CDR3 is 14 amino acids. The CDR3 loop is CASSYSGQINGYTF. For the CDR3, the DNA is TGTGCCAGCAGTTACTCGGGGCAGATTAATGGCTACACCTTC.

This clonotype was seen more than once but under ten times. The V call is TRBV5-6, the J call TRBJ1-3; TRBD1 is a possible D gene (5 bases). V was trimmed by 5 bases and J by 9 bases, leaving 18 bases between them. The CDR3 loop spans 14 amino acids. The germline V gene has CDR1 SGHDT and CDR2 YYEEEE. The CDR3 region is CASSSRRGLSTIYF. The CDR3, as DNA: TGTGCCAGCAGTTCTCGACGGGGGTTAAGCACCATATATTTT.

By frequency in the sample, this clonotype is medium-sized. V is TRBV15 and J is TRBJ1-4, with D possibly matching TRBD1 (5 bases). Trimming removed 6 bases from V and 12 bases from J, with 26 bases in between. Germline CDR1 is LNHNV and CDR2 is YYDKDF (reference sequence). The CDR3 sequence is 16 residues long. Written as DNA, the CDR3 is TGTGCCACCAGGGACCTCGATTTATGGGCCGTGGGGGAACTGTTTTTT. Translated, it gives CATRDLDLWAVGELFF.

This clonotype was recorded a few times. The rearrangement links TRBV6-4 to TRBJ2-1; 12 bases are a match to TRBD2. CDR3 size: 16 residues. The germline gives CDR1 MRHNA, CDR2 SNTAGT. The junction had 12 bases not matched to a gene; V was cut back by 6 bases and J by 9 bases. The DNA of the CDR3 is TGTGCCAGCAGCCGCGGGACTAGCGGGCGGGTTAGTGAGCAGTTCTTC. This codes for CASSRGTSGRVSEQFF.

V usage is TRBV30 and J usage is TRBJ2-7; D is perhaps TRBD1 (6 bases). This CDR3 is built from 14 residues. Germline CDR1 GTSNPN, CDR2 SVGIG (reference sequence). Between the trimmed V and J ends, which lost 0 bases and 2 bases, there was a span of 11 bases. The CDR3 DNA follows: TGTGCCTGGAGTGTGGCGACAGGCGCCTACGAGCAGTACTTC. Protein: CAWSVATGAYEQYF.

Of note for this clonotype: Compared with germline, one end of the junction differs, possibly owing to a read error. The chain recombines TRBV11-1 with TRBJ2-3, with 10 nucleotides matching TRBD2. The CDR3 covers 18 residues. Looked up from germline, CDR1 is SGHAT and CDR2 is FQDESV (reference sequence). The CDR3 DNA follows: TGCGCCAGCAGCTTGGGATCAAGCGGGAGGGCCATAGAAGATACGCAGTATTTT. It encodes CASSLGSSGRAIEDTQYF. The full variable domain, with the rest looked up from reference TRBV11-1 and TRBJ2-3, is EAEVAQSPRYKITEKSQAVAFWCDPISGHATLYWYRQILGQGPELLVQFQDESVVDDSQLPKDRFSAERLKGVDSTLKIQPAELGDSAMYLCASSLGSSGRAIEDTQYFGPGTRLTVL.